These T cell receptor beta chains were read from a single sample in a study of blood T cell repertoires in COVID-19. Using immunoSEQ multiplex PCR, the repertoire was profiled, and TCRdb retains in-frame clones only, with some absent. This repertoire shows about 30,000 clones, around 86% found once; its top ten account for roughly 12%. Sequencing input: peripheral blood. The receptors shown here come from a human donor in a cohort sampled during active COVID-19. The donor label of this sample is uncertain. CDR3s include the opening cysteine and the closing phenylalanine or tryptophan. D genes are given only for firm matches. The size entry is marked missing in some rows and otherwise reads once, few, many or a size class.

.	.	TRBJ2-7	TRBV7-8	TGTGCCAGCAGCCGGAACAGTGGGCGCGCGAGCTACGAGCAGTACTTC	CASSRNSGRASYEQYF
.	.	TRBJ2-5	TRBV2	TGTGCCAGCAGTGGGGTTAGCGGACAAGAGACCCAGTACTTC	CASSGVSGQETQYF
once	.	TRBJ1-5	TRBV3-1/TRBV3-2	TGTGCCAGCAGCCAGCGGGGTCAGCCCCAGCATTTT	CASSQRGQPQHF
.	.	TRBJ2-4	TRBV30	TGTGCCTGGAGTGTACCCCCCAGGGGAGACATTCAGTACTTC	CAWSVPPRGDIQYF
.	.	TRBJ2-3	TRBV28	TGTGCCAGCAGTCCCAGAAGCAGGGTAACAGATACGCAGTATTTT	CASSPRSRVTDTQYF
.	TRBD2	TRBJ2-3	TRBV5-4	TGTGCCAGCAGCGCGGAGGCACTAGCGGTGGATACGCAGTATTTT	CASSAEALAVDTQYF
.	.	TRBJ2-2	TRBV3-1/TRBV3-2	TGTGCCAGCAGGCTATGGACCGGGGAGCTGTTTTTT	CASRLWTGELFF
.	.	TRBJ2-2	TRBV10-3	TGTGCCATCAGCGCGGGACAGCCAAACACCGGGGAGCTGTTTTTT	CAISAGQPNTGELFF
.	.	TRBJ2-2	TRBV18	TGTGCCAGCTCACCCTGGACAGAGAACACCGGGGAGCTGTTTTTT	CASSPWTENTGELFF
.	TRBD1	TRBJ2-7	TRBV6-5	TGTGCCAGCAGTCCGACAGGGGGGTACGAGCAGTACTTC	CASSPTGGYEQYF
.	TRBD2	TRBJ2-1	TRBV18	TGTGCCAGCTCACCACCTTCACTAGCGGCTACGAATGAGCAGTTCTTC	CASSPPSLAATNEQFF
.	.	TRBJ1-1	TRBV7-9	TGTGCCAGCAGCTTCTCCGGGACTGAAGCTTTCTTT	CASSFSGTEAFF
.	TRBD1	TRBJ2-3	TRBV5-1	TGCGCCAGCAGCTTGGCGCGGACAGGGGGCGCAGATACGCAGTATTTT	CASSLARTGGADTQYF
.	.	TRBJ2-1	TRBV6-6	TGTGCCAGCACCGACCCCGGAAGGGGGAATGAGCAGTTCTTC	CASTDPGRGNEQFF
.	.	TRBJ2-1	TRBV2	TGTGCCAGCAGTGATGGGCAGGGCTTTTCCAATGAGCAGTTCTTC	CASSDGQGFSNEQFF
once	TRBD2	TRBJ2-5	TRBV9	TGTGCCAGCAGCACCCTAGCGGGCGAGACCCAGTACTTC	CASSTLAGETQYF
.	TRBD2	TRBJ2-1	TRBV11-2	TGTGCCAGCAGTTCAGCGGGAGTTGAGGGTGAGCAGTTCTTC	CASSSAGVEGEQFF
.	.	TRBJ2-3	TRBV7-8	TGTGCCAGCAGCTTATATCAGCGGACAGATACGCAGTATTTT	CASSLYQRTDTQYF
.	.	TRBJ1-2	TRBV28	TGTGCCAGCTATTCTGGACGGAGGGCAGGCTATGGCTACACCTTC	CASYSGRRAGYGYTF
.	TRBD1	TRBJ2-2	TRBV7-9	TGTGCCAGCAGCTTAGGGGACAGGGACACCGGGGAGCTGTTTTTT	CASSLGDRDTGELFF
.	.	TRBJ2-3	TRBV3-1/TRBV3-2	TGTGCCAGCAGCCAAGATCTAAGCACAGATACGCAGTATTTT	CASSQDLSTDTQYF
few	.	TRBJ2-7	TRBV7-9	TGTGCCAGCAGCTCTGACCAGACAGTTCTAGGGTCCTACGAGCAGTACTTC	CASSSDQTVLGSYEQYF
.	TRBD1	TRBJ1-5	TRBV28	TGTGCCAGCATCGAAAGCGCAGGGGGCGGGCAGCCCCAGCATTTT	CASIESAGGGQPQHF
.	.	TRBJ2-2	TRBV9	TGTGCCAGCAGCCTCGTTTCCGGGGAGCTGTTTTTT	CASSLVSGELFF
.	.	TRBJ2-7	TRBV7-2	TGTGCCAGCAGCTTAGGCACACGCTCCTACGAGCAGTACTTC	CASSLGTRSYEQYF
.	TRBD2	TRBJ2-5	TRBV19	TGTGCCAGTGCAGCACTAGCGGGAGGAGAGACCCAGTACTTC	CASAALAGGETQYF
.	.	TRBJ2-7	TRBV30	TGTGCCTGGACCGTGGGGCAATCCTACGAGCAGTACTTC	CAWTVGQSYEQYF
.	.	TRBJ2-1	TRBV4-1	TGCGCCAGCAGCCAACTTGGTTTTCTAGACCGCAATGAGCAGTTCTTC	CASSQLGFLDRNEQFF
.	TRBD2	TRBJ2-1	TRBV10-1	TGCGCCAGGCGCCACCTAGCGGGAGGTCTGAATGAGCAGTTCTTC	CARRHLAGGLNEQFF
.	.	TRBJ2-1	TRBV4-1	TGCGCCAGCAGCCAAGGGGCAGGGGTAGCTAACAATGAGCAGTTCTTC	CASSQGAGVANNEQFF
.	TRBD1	TRBJ2-1	TRBV18	TGTGCCAGGAGCGGACAGGTAAACAATGAGCAGTTCTTC	CARSGQVNNEQFF
.	TRBD2	TRBJ2-5	TRBV3-1/TRBV3-2	TGTGCCAGCACCGCCAAGCTCCCCTTTTCTAGCGGGAGGGGAAGAGAGACCCAGTACTTC	CASTAKLPFSSGRGRETQYF
.	TRBD2	TRBJ2-7	TRBV5-1	TGCGCCAGCAGCTATGGGGCCCCGAGCGGGGTCTACGAGCAGTACTTC	CASSYGAPSGVYEQYF
.	.	TRBJ2-2	TRBV28	TGTGCCAGCGCGGAGTTAACCGGGGAGCTGTTTTTT	CASAELTGELFF
.	.	TRBJ2-4	TRBV5-1	TGCGCCAGCAGCTTGGAGCTAGGCTTAGGCATTCAGTACTTC	CASSLELGLGIQYF
few	.	TRBJ2-1	TRBV9	TGTGCCAGCAGCGTATCGGTTATCCGCTCCTACAATGAGCAGTTCTTC	CASSVSVIRSYNEQFF
.	TRBD2	TRBJ2-5	TRBV3-1/TRBV3-2	TGTGCCAGCAGCCAAATCAGCGGAAGCGGGAGAGTTGGGAAAGAGACCCAGTACTTC	CASSQISGSGRVGKETQYF
.	TRBD2	TRBJ2-7	TRBV27	TGTGCCAGCAGAGAGAATGGACTAGCGGGAGGCCGGCGGTACGAGCAGTACTTC	CASRENGLAGGRRYEQYF
.	.	TRBJ2-2	TRBV7-9	TGTGCCAGCAGCTTGGTCAGGCCCCACACCGGGGAGCTGTTTTTT	CASSLVRPHTGELFF
.	TRBD2	TRBJ2-3	TRBV29-1	TGCAGCGTCACCGGGACTAGCGGGAGTCCCACAGATACGCAGTATTTT	CSVTGTSGSPTDTQYF
.	TRBD1	TRBJ1-2	TRBV5-6	TGTGCCAGCAGCACCGGACAGGGTGAGGGAGACACCTTC	CASSTGQGEGDTF
.	.	TRBJ2-2	TRBV19	TGTGCCCCTAGCCGCAATACCGGGGAGCTGTTTTTT	CAPSRNTGELFF
.	TRBD1	TRBJ2-3	TRBV9	TGTGCCAGCAGCTCAGGACAGGGCCGTGTCCCAGATACGCAGTATTTT	CASSSGQGRVPDTQYF
.	TRBD2	TRBJ2-3	TRBV10-3	TGTGCCATCAGTGGCACGATGGGAGGGGCAGATACGCAGTATTTT	CAISGTMGGADTQYF
.	.	TRBJ2-3	TRBV7-9	TGTGCCAGCAGCCCCAGGGGCGACCCTAGCACAGATACGCAGTATTTT	CASSPRGDPSTDTQYF
.	TRBD1	TRBJ2-5	TRBV30	TGTGCCTGGAGCCCCGGACAGGGGCAAGAGACCCAGTACTTC	CAWSPGQGQETQYF
.	TRBD2	TRBJ2-1	TRBV9	TGTGCCAGCAGCGCATCTAGCGGGAGTAAGTTCTTC	CASSASSGSKFF